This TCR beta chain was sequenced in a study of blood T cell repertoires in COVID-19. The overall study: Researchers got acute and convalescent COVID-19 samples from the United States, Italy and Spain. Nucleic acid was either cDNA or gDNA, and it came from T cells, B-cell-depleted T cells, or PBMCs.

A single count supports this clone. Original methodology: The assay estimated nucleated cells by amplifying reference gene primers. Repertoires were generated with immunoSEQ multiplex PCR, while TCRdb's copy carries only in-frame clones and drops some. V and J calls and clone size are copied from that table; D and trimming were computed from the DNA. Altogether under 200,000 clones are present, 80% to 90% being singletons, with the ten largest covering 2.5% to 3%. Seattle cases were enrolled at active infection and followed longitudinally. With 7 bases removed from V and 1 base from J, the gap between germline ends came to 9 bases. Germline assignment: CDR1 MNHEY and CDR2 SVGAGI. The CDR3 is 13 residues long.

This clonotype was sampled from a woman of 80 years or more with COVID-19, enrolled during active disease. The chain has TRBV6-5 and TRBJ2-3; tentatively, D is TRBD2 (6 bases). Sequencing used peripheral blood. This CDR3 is CASTLAGTDTQYF. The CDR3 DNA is TGTGCCAGCACCTTAGCGGGCACAGATACGCAGTATTTT.